One and the same sample provided the 18 T cell receptor beta chains below, sequenced in a study of Ad26.COV2.S vaccination and SARS-CoV-2 variants. The repertoire was sequenced with immunoSEQ multiplex PCR; TCRdb's copy has only in-frame clones and lacks some. Seen here are about 680,000 clones, approximately 88% observed once, and the top ten hold about 1.5%. Treatment here: 15 to 20 received Ad26.COV2.S at low or high dose, single or two shots; several received placebo; per-sample allocation not given. Sampling was done on day 63 after the first vaccine or placebo injection. The material was peripheral blood, obtained in a trial of Ad26.COV2.S vaccine versus placebo. These receptors all come from a person aged 18-60 years who received the Ad26.COV2.S COVID-19 vaccine or a placebo.

V is TRBV3-1 (or the pseudogene TRBV3-2) and J is TRBJ2-3, with TRBD2 matching over 11 bases. The CDR3 is 16 residues long. The ends lost 3 bases at V and 3 bases at J; junction bases unmatched: 5. CDR1 is LGHDT and CDR2 is YNNKEL in the germline V gene (reference sequence). The chain's CDR3 is CASSHLLAGATDTQYF. The DNA for the CDR3 is TGTGCCAGCAGCCACTTACTAGCGGGAGCGACAGATACGCAGTATTTT.

Only a few counts were recorded for this clone. The chain links TRBV27 to TRBJ2-7, with D maybe TRBD2 (5 bases). The CDR3 has 14 residues. Germline V gene lookup returns CDR1 MNHEY and CDR2 SMNVEV (reference sequence). Trimming removed 3 bases from V and 0 bases from J, with 9 bases in between. The DNA of the CDR3 is TGTGCCAGCAGTTTTTTCGAGGGCTCCTACGAGCAGTACTTC. It translates to CASSFFEGSYEQYF.

The rearrangement joins TRBV6-5 to TRBJ1-1; D is uncertain. Deletions cut 0 bases from V and 0 bases from J, with 8 bases between. This CDR3 is 15 amino acids long. Germline-derived CDR1 and CDR2 are MNHEY and SVGAGI. CDR3 protein: CASSYSFSLNTEAFF. Written as DNA, the CDR3 is TGTGCCAGCAGTTACTCATTCAGCTTGAACACTGAAGCTTTCTTT.

V usage is TRBV4-2 and J usage is TRBJ2-1, with a possible D match to TRBD2 (6 bases). Deletions cut 0 bases from V and 2 bases from J, with 11 bases between. CDR1 is LGHNA, CDR2 YNFKEQ, per germline. CDR3 length: 16 residues. This CDR3 is CASSQDGAGPYNEQFF. CDR3 nucleotides: TGTGCCAGCAGCCAAGATGGAGCGGGCCCCTACAATGAGCAGTTCTTC.

V and J are TRBV7-9 and TRBJ1-2; D remains ambiguous. CDR3 length: 14 residues. Germline lookup yields CDR1 SEHNR and CDR2 FQNEAQ (reference sequence). Trimming stripped 5 bases from V and 6 bases from J, with 16 bases between. The CDR3 reads CASSHSGPRDGYTF. CDR3 nucleotide sequence: TGTGCCAGCAGCCACTCGGGCCCTAGGGATGGCTACACCTTC.

The chain carries TRBV29-1 and TRBJ1-1; a weak D match, TRBD1 (5 bases). This CDR3 spans 13 amino acids. V gave up 4 bases and J gave up 8 bases, with 17 bases separating them. Germline-derived CDR1 and CDR2 are SQVTM and ANQGSEA. CDR3 DNA sequence: TGCAGCGTTGGAGGGGTACCATCCGACGAAGCTTTCTTT. Its protein is CSVGGVPSDEAFF.

The V gene is TRBV10-2, the J gene TRBJ2-2; D is perhaps TRBD1 or TRBD2 (5 bases each). With 0 bases removed from V and 0 bases from J, the gap between germline ends came to 8 bases. The CDR3 is made up of 16 amino acids. Germline V gene sequence: CDR1 WSHSY, CDR2 SAAADI. The CDR3 here is CASSESRGANTGELFF. The CDR3 nucleotides are TGCGCCAGCAGTGAGTCGAGAGGGGCGAACACCGGGGAGCTGTTTTTT.

The rearrangement uses TRBV7-8 and TRBJ1-2; D is uncertain. This CDR3 region has 13 residues. Per germline, CDR1 SGHVS and CDR2 FQNEAQ. V lost 1 base, J lost 2 bases, and 5 bases lay in between. CDR3 nucleotides: TGTGCCAGCAGCTTAGGAGGGAACTATGGCTACACCTTC. It translates to CASSLGGNYGYTF.

This rearrangement joins TRBV27 to TRBJ2-1; 7 bases match TRBD2. CDR1 MNHEY and CDR2 SMNVEV come from the germline V gene (reference sequence). J gave up 3 bases and V 5 bases, and 10 bases lay outside the gene matches. This CDR3 spans 16 amino acids. The CDR3 nucleotides read TGTGCCAGCAGTCCCCTCCTTGGGAGGGACTACAATGAGCAGTTCTTC. This codes for CASSPLLGRDYNEQFF.

The rearrangement joins TRBV10-3 to TRBJ2-7; TRBD1 is a possible D gene (5 bases). The CDR3 covers 14 residues. The germline V gene has CDR1 ENHRY and CDR2 SYGVKD. V lost 6 bases to trimming and J lost 5 bases, with 17 bases between them. The CDR3: CAIRGQGAIHEQYF. The DNA of the CDR3 is TGTGCCATCAGGGGGCAGGGTGCGATCCACGAGCAGTACTTC.

The genes are TRBV11-1 and TRBJ1-2; 8 bases are shared with TRBD1. With V trimmed by 5 bases and J by 6 bases, 8 bases remained unmatched. This CDR3 has 14 residues. The V gene's germline CDR1 is SGHAT and CDR2 FQDESV (reference sequence). CDR3 sequence reads: CASSLDRVGDGYTF. CDR3 DNA sequence: TGTGCCAGCAGCCTGGACAGGGTCGGAGATGGCTACACCTTC.

The CDR3 sequence is CASSYARDNTEAFF. CDR3 coding DNA: TGTGCCAGCAGTTACGCGCGGGATAACACTGAAGCTTTCTTT. The V and J genes are TRBV6-2 or TRBV6-3 and TRBJ1-1, with D unresolved. CDR3 length: 14 residues. V gave up 2 bases and J gave up 2 bases, with 9 bases separating them. The V gene's germline CDR1 is MNHEY and CDR2 SVGEGT.

The V call is TRBV7-6, the J call TRBJ2-3, with 8 bases identical to TRBD1. Germline V gives CDR1 SGHVS, CDR2 FNYEAQ. J lost 4 bases, V lost 5 bases, and 5 bases had no gene match. This CDR3 region has 14 residues. This chain's CDR3 is CASSQDRGADTQYF. The DNA of the CDR3 is TGTGCCAGCAGCCAAGACAGGGGTGCAGATACGCAGTATTTT.

The rearrangement links TRBV6-5 to TRBJ2-5; D is unresolved. CDR3 size: 14 residues. The ends were cut back, 0 bases at V and 2 bases at J, with 7 bases in the middle. Germline V gives CDR1 MNHEY, CDR2 SVGAGI. The CDR3 sequence is CASSYSLRQETQYF. The CDR3 DNA is TGTGCCAGCAGTTACTCATTGCGGCAAGAGACCCAGTACTTC.

This clone was found once. This rearrangement joins TRBV29-1 to TRBJ2-1; D is undetermined. Germline CDR1 is SQVTM and CDR2 is ANQGSEA. Trimming shortened V by 7 bases and J by 2 bases, and 15 bases separated the two germline ends. The CDR3 spans 14 residues. CDR3 nucleotide sequence: TGCAGCGCAACTCCGGCGGACCCCTACAATGAGCAGTTCTTC. This translates into CSATPADPYNEQFF.

The chain is built from TRBV7-3 and TRBJ2-7; TRBD2 aligns across 7 bases. The CDR3 runs to 16 residues. V lost 3 bases, J lost 3 bases, and 11 bases stayed unmatched. Germline CDR1 SGHTA, CDR2 FQGTGA. In nucleotides, the CDR3 is TGTGCCAGCAGCTTGGCACCGGCTAGCGGCTTCTACGAGCAGTACTTC. It encodes CASSLAPASGFYEQYF.

The chain couples TRBV6-2 or TRBV6-3 to TRBJ2-3; D is undetermined. CDR1 is MNHEY, CDR2 SVGEGT, per germline. Trimming took 4 bases from V and 3 from J, leaving 11 bases between them. The CDR3 is 14 amino acids. The CDR3, as DNA: TGTGCCAGCAGTTCCCGGATTTTGACAGATACGCAGTATTTT. This sequence encodes CASSSRILTDTQYF.

The chain couples TRBV9 to TRBJ2-3; D remains ambiguous. The CDR3 loop spans 14 amino acids. The V end lost 0 bases, the J end lost 4 bases, and 9 bases lay between the germline ends. The germline V gene encodes CDR1 SGDLS and CDR2 YYNGEE. The CDR3 DNA sequence: TGTGCCAGCAGCGTAGGTGGTGGCGCAGATACGCAGTATTTT. Translating it yields CASSVGGGADTQYF.